The present T cell receptor beta chain was sequenced within a study of blood T cell repertoires in COVID-19. About the research overall: From the United States, Italy and Spain came samples of acute and convalescent COVID-19. The analysed material was cDNA or gDNA that came from T cells, B-cell-depleted T cells, or PBMCs.

Seattle patients were enrolled while actively infected and followed longitudinally. Authors' methods: The assay estimated nucleated cells by amplifying reference gene primers. Using immunoSEQ multiplex PCR, the repertoire was profiled, and TCRdb retains in-frame clones only, with some absent. The V and J calls and the clone size are those of that table, but D and trimming were determined from the DNA. The sample has more than 350,000 clones, 70% to 90% seen once. Input material: peripheral blood. The sequence was obtained from a woman between 25 and 40 years old with COVID-19, enrolled during active disease.

The CDR3 DNA follows: TGTGCCAGCAGTGAAGGACAGGGGATGTTTTATGGCTACACCTTC. Its translation is CASSEGQGMFYGYTF. The chain combines TRBV6-1 with TRBJ1-2, with 8 positions matching TRBD1. The V gene's germline CDR1 is MNHNS and CDR2 SASEGT. Trimming removed 1 base from V and 5 bases from J; junction bases left unmatched: 6. This CDR3 is built from 15 residues.